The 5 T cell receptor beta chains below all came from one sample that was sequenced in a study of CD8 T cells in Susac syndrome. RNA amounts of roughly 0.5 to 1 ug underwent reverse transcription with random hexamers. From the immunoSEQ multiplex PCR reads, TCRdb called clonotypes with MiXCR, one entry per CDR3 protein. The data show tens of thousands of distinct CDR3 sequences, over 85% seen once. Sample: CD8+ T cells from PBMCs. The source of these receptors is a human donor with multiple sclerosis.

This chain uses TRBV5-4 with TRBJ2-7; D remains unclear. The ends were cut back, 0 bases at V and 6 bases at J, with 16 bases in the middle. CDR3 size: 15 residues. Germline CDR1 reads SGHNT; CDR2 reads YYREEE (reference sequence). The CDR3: CASSLEGRPLSEQYF. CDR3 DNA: TGTGCCAGCAGCTTGGAGGGCAGGCCCCTGTCCGAGCAGTACTTC. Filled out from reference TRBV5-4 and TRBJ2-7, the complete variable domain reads ETGVTQSPTHLIKTRGQQVTLRCSSQSGHNTVSWYQQALGQGPQFIFQYYREEENGRGNFPPRFSGLQFPNYSSELNVNALELDDSALYLCASSLEGRPLSEQYFGPGTRLTVT.

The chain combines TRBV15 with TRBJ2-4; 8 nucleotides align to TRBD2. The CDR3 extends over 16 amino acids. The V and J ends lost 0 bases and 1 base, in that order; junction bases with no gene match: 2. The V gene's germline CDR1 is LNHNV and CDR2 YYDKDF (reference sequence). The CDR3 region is CATSRDREGAKNIQYF. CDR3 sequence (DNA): TGTGCCACCAGCAGAGATCGGGAGGGGGCCAAAAACATTCAGTACTTC.

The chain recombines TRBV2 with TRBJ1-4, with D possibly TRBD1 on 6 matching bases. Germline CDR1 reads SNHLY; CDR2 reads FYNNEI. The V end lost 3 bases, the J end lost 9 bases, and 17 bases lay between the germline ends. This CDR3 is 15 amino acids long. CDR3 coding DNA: TGTGCCAGCAGTGAGAGTACAGGGATTTTGAAAAAACTGTTTTTT. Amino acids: CASSESTGILKKLFF.

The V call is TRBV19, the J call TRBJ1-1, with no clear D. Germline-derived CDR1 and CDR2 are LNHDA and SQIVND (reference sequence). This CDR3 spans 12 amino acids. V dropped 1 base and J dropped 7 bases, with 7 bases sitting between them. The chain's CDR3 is CASSIVAGEAFF. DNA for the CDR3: TGTGCCAGTAGTATAGTTGCGGGTGAAGCTTTCTTT.

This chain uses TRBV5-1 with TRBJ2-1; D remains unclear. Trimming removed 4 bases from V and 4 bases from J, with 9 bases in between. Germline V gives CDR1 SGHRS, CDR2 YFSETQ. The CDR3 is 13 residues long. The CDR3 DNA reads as TGCGCCAGCAGCCCCGACATATACAATGAGCAGTTCTTC. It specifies CASSPDIYNEQFF.